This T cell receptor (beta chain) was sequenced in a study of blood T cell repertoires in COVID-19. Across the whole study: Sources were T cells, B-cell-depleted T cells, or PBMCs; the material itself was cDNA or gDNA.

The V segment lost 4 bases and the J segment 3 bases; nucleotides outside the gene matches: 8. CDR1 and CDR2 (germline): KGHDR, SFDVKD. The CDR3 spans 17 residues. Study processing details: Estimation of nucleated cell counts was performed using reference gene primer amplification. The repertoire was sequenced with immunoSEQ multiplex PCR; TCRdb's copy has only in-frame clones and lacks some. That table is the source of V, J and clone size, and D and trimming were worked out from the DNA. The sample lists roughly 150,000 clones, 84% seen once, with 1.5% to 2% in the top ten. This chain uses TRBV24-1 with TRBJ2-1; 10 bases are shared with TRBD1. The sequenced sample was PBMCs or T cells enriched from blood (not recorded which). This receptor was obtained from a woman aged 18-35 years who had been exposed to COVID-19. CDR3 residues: CATSETTGGRGYNEQFF. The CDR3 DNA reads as TGTGCCACCAGTGAGACGACAGGGGGCAGAGGCTACAATGAGCAGTTCTTC.